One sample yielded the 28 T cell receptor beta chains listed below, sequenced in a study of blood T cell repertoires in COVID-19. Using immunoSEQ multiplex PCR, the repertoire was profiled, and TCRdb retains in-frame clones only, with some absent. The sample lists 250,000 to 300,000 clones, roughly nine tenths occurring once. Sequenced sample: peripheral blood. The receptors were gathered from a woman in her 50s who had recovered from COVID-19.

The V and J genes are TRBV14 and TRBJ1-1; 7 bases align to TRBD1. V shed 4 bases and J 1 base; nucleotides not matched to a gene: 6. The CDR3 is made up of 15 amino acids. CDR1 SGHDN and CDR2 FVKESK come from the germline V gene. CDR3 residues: CASSLRTGRNTEAFF. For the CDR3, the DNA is TGTGCCAGCAGCCTTCGGACAGGTCGGAACACTGAAGCTTTCTTT.

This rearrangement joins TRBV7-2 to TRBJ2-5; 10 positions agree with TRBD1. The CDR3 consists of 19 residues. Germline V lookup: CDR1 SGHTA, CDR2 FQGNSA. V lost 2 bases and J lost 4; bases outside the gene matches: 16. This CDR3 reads CASSLLLGHPWTGGETQYF. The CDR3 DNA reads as TGTGCCAGCAGCTTACTTTTGGGTCACCCTTGGACAGGGGGAGAGACCCAGTACTTC.

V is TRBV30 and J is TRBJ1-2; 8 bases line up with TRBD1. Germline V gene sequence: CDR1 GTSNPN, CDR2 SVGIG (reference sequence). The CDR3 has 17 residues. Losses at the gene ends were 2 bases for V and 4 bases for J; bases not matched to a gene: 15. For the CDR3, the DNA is TGTGCCTGGAGTAGAGCCCGGACAGGGCGCGGTTTCTATGGCTACACCTTC. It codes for CAWSRARTGRGFYGYTF.

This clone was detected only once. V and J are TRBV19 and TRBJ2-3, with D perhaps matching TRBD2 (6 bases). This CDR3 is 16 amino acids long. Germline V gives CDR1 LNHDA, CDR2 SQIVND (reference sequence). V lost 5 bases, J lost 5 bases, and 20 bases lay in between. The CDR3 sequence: CASSPLEGRRQDTQYF. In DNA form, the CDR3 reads TGTGCCAGTAGTCCACTGGAAGGGAGGAGGCAAGATACGCAGTATTTT.

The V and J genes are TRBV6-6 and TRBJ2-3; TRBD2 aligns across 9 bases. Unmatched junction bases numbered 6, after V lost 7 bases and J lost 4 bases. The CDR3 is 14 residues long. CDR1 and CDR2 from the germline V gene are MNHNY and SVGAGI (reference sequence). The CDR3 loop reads CASTEAGGADTQYF. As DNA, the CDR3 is TGTGCCAGCACCGAAGCGGGGGGTGCAGATACGCAGTATTTT.

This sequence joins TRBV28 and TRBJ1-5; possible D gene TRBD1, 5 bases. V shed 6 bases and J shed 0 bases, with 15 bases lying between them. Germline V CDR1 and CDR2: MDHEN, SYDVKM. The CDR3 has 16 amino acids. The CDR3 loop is CASSLPGGDSNQPQHF. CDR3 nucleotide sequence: TGTGCCAGCAGCTTGCCTGGGGGGGATAGCAATCAGCCCCAGCATTTT.

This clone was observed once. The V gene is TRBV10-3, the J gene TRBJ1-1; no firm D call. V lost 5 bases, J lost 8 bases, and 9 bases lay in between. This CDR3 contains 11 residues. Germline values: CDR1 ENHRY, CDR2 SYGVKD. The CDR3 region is CAISFEGEAFF. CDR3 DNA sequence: TGTGCCATCAGTTTTGAGGGAGAAGCTTTCTTT.

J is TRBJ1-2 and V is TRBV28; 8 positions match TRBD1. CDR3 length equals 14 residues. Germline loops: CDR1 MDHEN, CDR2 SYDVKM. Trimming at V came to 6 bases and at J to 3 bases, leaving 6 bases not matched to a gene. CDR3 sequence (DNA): TGTGCCAGCAGAACTCAGACAGGGGACTATGGCTACACCTTC. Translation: CASRTQTGDYGYTF.

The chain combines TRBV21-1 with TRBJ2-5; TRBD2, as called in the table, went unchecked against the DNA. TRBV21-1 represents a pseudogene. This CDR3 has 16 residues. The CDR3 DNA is TGTGCCAGCAGCACCCAGGAGCGGAACCCTCAAGAGACCCAGTACTTC. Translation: CASSTQERNPQETQYF.

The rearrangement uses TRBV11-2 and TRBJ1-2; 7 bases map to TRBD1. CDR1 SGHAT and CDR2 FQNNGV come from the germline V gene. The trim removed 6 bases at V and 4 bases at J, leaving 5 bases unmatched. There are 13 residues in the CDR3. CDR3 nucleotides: TGTGCCAGCAGTACCAACAGGGGCTATGGCTACACCTTC. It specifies CASSTNRGYGYTF.

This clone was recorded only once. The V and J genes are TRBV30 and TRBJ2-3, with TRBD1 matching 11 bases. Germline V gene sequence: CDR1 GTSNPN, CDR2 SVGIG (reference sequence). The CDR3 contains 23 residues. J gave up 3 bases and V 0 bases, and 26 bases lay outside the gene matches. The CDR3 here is CAWSVEWADPGQGEFRKTDTQYF. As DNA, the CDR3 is TGTGCCTGGAGTGTAGAATGGGCCGATCCGGGACAGGGGGAATTTAGAAAAACAGATACGCAGTATTTT.

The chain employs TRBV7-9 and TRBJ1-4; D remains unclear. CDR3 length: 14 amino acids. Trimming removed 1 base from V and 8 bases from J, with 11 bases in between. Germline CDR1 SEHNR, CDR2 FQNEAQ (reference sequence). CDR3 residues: CASSLGRVREKLFF. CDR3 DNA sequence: TGTGCCAGCAGCTTAGGCCGAGTTCGGGAAAAACTGTTTTTT.

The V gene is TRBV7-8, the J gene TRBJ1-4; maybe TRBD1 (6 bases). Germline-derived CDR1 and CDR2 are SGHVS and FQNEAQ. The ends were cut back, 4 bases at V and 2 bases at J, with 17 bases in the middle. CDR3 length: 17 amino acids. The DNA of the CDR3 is TGTGCCAGCAGCTCGAGAGGGTCAACAGGGACTAATGAAAAACTGTTTTTT. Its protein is CASSSRGSTGTNEKLFF.

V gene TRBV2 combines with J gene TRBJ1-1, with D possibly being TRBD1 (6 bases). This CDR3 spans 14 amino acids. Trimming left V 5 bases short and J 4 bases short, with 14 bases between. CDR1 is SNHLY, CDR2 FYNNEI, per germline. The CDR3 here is CASSLSGEGTEAFF. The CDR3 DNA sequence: TGTGCCAGCAGTTTATCAGGGGAGGGCACTGAAGCTTTCTTT.

The CDR3 DNA sequence: TGTGCCAGCTCACCGCTATCAGGACAGGGCTATGGCTACACCTTC. Translation gives CASSPLSGQGYGYTF. V usage is TRBV18 and J usage is TRBJ1-2; the match to TRBD1 covers 8 bases. Germline assignment: CDR1 KGHSH and CDR2 LQKENI. V shed 3 bases and J 4 bases; nucleotides not matched to a gene: 7. CDR3 length: 15 amino acids.

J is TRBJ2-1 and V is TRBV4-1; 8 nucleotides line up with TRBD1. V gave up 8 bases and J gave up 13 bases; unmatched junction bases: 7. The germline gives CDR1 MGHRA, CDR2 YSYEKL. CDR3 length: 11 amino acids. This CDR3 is CASSQGAEQFF. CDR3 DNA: TGCGCCAGCTCCCAGGGGGCCGAACAGTTCTTC.

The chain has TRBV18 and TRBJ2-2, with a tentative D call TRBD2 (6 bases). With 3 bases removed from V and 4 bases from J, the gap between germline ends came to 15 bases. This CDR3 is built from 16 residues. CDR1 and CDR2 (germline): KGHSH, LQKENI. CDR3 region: CASSPPYPGSTGELFF. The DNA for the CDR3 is TGTGCCAGCTCACCTCCTTATCCCGGGAGCACCGGGGAGCTGTTTTTT.

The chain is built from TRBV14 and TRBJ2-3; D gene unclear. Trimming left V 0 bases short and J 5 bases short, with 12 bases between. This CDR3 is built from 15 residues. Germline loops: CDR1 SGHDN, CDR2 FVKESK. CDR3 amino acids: CASSQDGFAGDTQYF. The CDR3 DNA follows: TGTGCCAGCAGCCAAGATGGGTTCGCAGGAGATACGCAGTATTTT.

CDR3 DNA sequence: TGTGCCAGCGGATTACGGGGACAGGGGGCTGAAGCTTTCTTT. Amino acids: CASGLRGQGAEAFF. V and J are TRBV9 and TRBJ1-1; 11 bases align to TRBD1. Germline V CDR1 and CDR2: SGDLS, YYNGEE. This CDR3 region has 14 residues. Trimming removed 7 bases from V and 6 bases from J; junction bases left unmatched: 8.

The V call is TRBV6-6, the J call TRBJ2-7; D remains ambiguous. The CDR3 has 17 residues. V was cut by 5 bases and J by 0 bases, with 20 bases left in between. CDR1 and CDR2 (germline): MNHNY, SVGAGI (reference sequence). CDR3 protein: CASSPGGVGFPSYEQYF. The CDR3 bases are TGTGCCAGCAGTCCCGGCGGCGTGGGTTTCCCCTCCTACGAGCAGTACTTC.

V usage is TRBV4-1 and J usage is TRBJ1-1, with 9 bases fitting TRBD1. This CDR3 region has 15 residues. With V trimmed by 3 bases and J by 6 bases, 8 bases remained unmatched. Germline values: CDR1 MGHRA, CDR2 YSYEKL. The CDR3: CASSQYRDRVAEAFF. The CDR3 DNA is TGCGCCAGCAGCCAGTACCGGGACAGGGTGGCTGAAGCTTTCTTT.

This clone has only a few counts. The CDR3 DNA follows: TGTGCCAGCAGCTTAGGACTAGCGGGGGGATCGATTACAGATACGCAGTATTTT. This sequence encodes CASSLGLAGGSITDTQYF. The genes are TRBV7-9 and TRBJ2-3, with TRBD2 matching over 13 bases. V lost 1 base and J lost 3; bases outside the gene matches: 7. From germline, CDR1 is SEHNR and CDR2 FQNEAQ (reference sequence). The CDR3 runs to 18 residues.

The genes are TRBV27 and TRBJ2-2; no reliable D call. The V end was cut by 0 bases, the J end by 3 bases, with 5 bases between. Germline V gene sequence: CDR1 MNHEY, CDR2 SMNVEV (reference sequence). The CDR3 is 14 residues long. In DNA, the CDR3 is TGTGCCAGCAGTTTATCGCCGGACACCGGGGAGCTGTTTTTT. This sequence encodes CASSLSPDTGELFF.

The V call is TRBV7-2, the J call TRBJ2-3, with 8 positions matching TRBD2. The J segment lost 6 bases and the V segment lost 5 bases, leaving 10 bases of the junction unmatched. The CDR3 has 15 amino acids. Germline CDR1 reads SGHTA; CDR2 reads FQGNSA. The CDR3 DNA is TGTGCCAGCAGCCCCTCTGGACGGGGGGGTGATACGCAGTATTTT. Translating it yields CASSPSGRGGDTQYF.

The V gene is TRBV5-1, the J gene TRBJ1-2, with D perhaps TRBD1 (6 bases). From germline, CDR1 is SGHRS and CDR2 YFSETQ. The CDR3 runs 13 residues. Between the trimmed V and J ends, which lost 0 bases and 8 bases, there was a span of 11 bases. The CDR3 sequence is CASSLAAGEGYTF. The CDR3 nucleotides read TGCGCCAGCAGCTTGGCGGCAGGGGAAGGCTACACCTTC. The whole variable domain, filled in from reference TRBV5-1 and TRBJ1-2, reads KAGVTQTPRYLIKTRGQQVTLSCSPISGHRSVSWYQQTPGQGLQFLFEYFSETQRNKGNFPGRFSGRQFSNSRSEMNVSTLELGDSALYLCASSLAAGEGYTFGSGTRLTVV.

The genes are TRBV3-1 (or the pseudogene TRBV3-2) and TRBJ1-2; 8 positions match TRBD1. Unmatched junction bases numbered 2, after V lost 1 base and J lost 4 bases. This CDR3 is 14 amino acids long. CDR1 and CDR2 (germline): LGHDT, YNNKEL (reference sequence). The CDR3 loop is CASSQGQGSYGYTF. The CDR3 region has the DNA TGTGCCAGCAGCCAAGGACAGGGGTCCTATGGCTACACCTTC.

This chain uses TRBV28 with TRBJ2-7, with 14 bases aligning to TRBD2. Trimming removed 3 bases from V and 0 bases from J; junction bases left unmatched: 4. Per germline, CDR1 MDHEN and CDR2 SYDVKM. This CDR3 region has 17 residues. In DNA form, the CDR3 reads TGTGCCAGCAGTTTCCGGACTAGCGGGAGGTCCTCCTACGAGCAGTACTTC. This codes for CASSFRTSGRSSYEQYF.

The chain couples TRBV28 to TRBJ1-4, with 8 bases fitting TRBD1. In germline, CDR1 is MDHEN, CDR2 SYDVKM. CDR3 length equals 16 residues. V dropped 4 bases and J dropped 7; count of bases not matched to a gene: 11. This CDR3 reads CASSSAGGAFSEKLFF. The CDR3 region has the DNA TGTGCCAGCAGTTCCGCAGGGGGCGCCTTTTCTGAAAAACTGTTTTTT.